These 28 T cell receptor beta chains originate from one sample sequenced in a study of shared clonotypes between healthy human individuals. Profiling relied on immunoSEQ multiplex PCR, and the TCRdb table lists in-frame clones only, not all of them. Among 2 million or so clones, around 95% were seen once, and the ten largest hold roughly 0.13%. Sequences were obtained from naive CD4+ T cells sorted from blood. Stated subset: CD45RA+ positively selected. The source of these receptors is a man aged 18 to 35 in good health.

The chain recombines TRBV30 with TRBJ1-5; the D gene is possibly TRBD1 (6 bases). Trimming took 2 bases from V and 5 from J, leaving 19 bases between them. The CDR3 is made up of 16 amino acids. CDR1 is GTSNPN and CDR2 is SVGIG in the germline V gene (reference sequence). The CDR3 nucleotides read TGTGCCTGGAGTCCCCGAAATGGGGGGGCTGATCAGCCCCAGCATTTT. Translation: CAWSPRNGGADQPQHF.

Comments on this clone: The same CDR3 also results from other DNA sequences found in this sample. The V call is TRBV5-4, the J call TRBJ1-2, with D possibly being TRBD1 (6 bases). This CDR3 contains 13 residues. CDR1 is SGHNT and CDR2 is YYREEE in the germline V gene (reference sequence). V was shortened by 4 bases and J by 2 bases, with 9 bases between the two germline ends. The CDR3: CASSPDRNYGYTF. CDR3 DNA sequence: TGTGCCAGCAGCCCCGACAGGAACTATGGCTACACCTTC.

V usage is TRBV6-6 and J usage is TRBJ2-7; TRBD1 agrees at 7 bases. CDR1 is MNHNY and CDR2 is SVGAGI in the germline V gene (reference sequence). The J segment lost 2 bases and the V segment lost 4 bases, leaving 5 bases of the junction unmatched. This CDR3 spans 14 amino acids. This CDR3 is CASSSQQGTYEQYF. CDR3 bases: TGTGCCAGCAGTTCTCAACAGGGGACCTACGAGCAGTACTTC.

This sequence joins TRBV7-2 and TRBJ1-2; D unresolved. V lost 2 bases to trimming and J lost 4 bases, with 17 bases between them. CDR1 is SGHTA, CDR2 FQGNSA, per germline. CDR3 length: 16 amino acids. This CDR3 is CASSLLSHIISYGYTF. The CDR3 DNA reads as TGTGCCAGCAGCTTATTATCCCACATTATTAGCTATGGCTACACCTTC.

The V gene is TRBV28, the J gene TRBJ2-1; D gene uncertain. This CDR3 contains 16 residues. V gave up 3 bases and J gave up 2 bases, with 14 bases separating them. The germline CDR1 and CDR2 sequences are MDHEN and SYDVKM. CDR3 region: CASSFKVNPPYNEQFF. The CDR3 DNA reads as TGTGCCAGCAGTTTTAAAGTAAACCCCCCCTACAATGAGCAGTTCTTC.

Points on this clone: The same CDR3 is also encoded by other DNA sequences in this sample. CDR3 DNA: TGTGCCAGCTCACCACGGACTAGCGGGAGTACCGGGGAGCTGTTTTTT. Its protein product is CASSPRTSGSTGELFF. V and J are TRBV18 and TRBJ2-2, with 13 bases lining up with TRBD2. Germline trimming cut 1 base from V and 5 bases from J; bases unmatched to any gene: 1. The CDR3 consists of 16 residues. CDR1 and CDR2 from the germline V gene are KGHSH and LQKENI.

V gene TRBV28 combines with J gene TRBJ1-4, with D unresolved. Germline V gene data show CDR1 as MDHEN and CDR2 as SYDVKM. CDR3 length: 15 amino acids. V lost 5 bases and J 7 bases, leaving 17 bases between the germline ends. The CDR3 is CASSGLSREGEKLFF. The CDR3 DNA sequence: TGTGCCAGCAGTGGTCTGAGCCGGGAAGGTGAAAAACTGTTTTTT.

The V and J genes are TRBV7-3 and TRBJ2-1, with 9 positions matching TRBD2. Germline V gene data show CDR1 as SGHTA and CDR2 as FQGTGA. The CDR3 is 15 amino acids. V shed 1 base and J 6 bases; nucleotides not matched to a gene: 4. The CDR3 region is CASSLMASGTNEQFF. The CDR3 DNA is TGTGCCAGCAGCTTAATGGCTAGCGGGACCAATGAGCAGTTCTTC.

The chain employs TRBV5-4 and TRBJ2-7; TRBD2 agrees at 8 bases. The germline V gene encodes CDR1 SGHNT and CDR2 YYREEE (reference sequence). There are 16 residues in the CDR3. Losses at the gene ends were 2 bases for V and 0 bases for J; bases not matched to a gene: 7. The CDR3 DNA reads TGTGCCAGCAGCTTCCGCGGGGGGTGTAGCTCCTACGAGCAGTACTTC. It translates to CASSFRGGCSSYEQYF.

The rearrangement links TRBV4-3 to TRBJ2-7, with 7 positions matching TRBD2. This CDR3 comprises 15 residues. With V trimmed by 2 bases and J by 4 bases, 8 bases remained unmatched. Germline CDR1 reads LGHNA; CDR2 reads YSLEER. The chain's CDR3 is CASSQSGGSWYEQYF. The CDR3 DNA is TGCGCCAGCAGCCAATCGGGCGGGAGTTGGTACGAGCAGTACTTC.

The chain carries TRBV2 and TRBJ1-3; D is possibly TRBD1 (5 bases). CDR1 SNHLY and CDR2 FYNNEI come from the germline V gene. The CDR3 loop spans 16 amino acids. Trimming pared 1 base from V and 2 bases from J, leaving 12 bases between. Here the CDR3 reads CASSEGGLGPGNTIYF. For the CDR3, the DNA is TGTGCCAGCAGTGAAGGGGGATTGGGACCTGGAAACACCATATATTTT.

This sequence joins TRBV7-8 and TRBJ2-7, with D maybe TRBD1 (6 bases). This CDR3 contains 20 residues. Per germline, CDR1 SGHVS and CDR2 FQNEAQ. V was cut by 4 bases and J by 3 bases, with 31 bases left in between. The CDR3 here is CASSYPLRGSILGLDYEQYF. For the CDR3, the DNA is TGTGCCAGCAGCTACCCCCTCAGGGGTTCGATTCTTGGTTTAGACTACGAGCAGTACTTC.

This chain links TRBV6-1 with TRBJ1-5; 10 bases map to TRBD1. After removal of 6 bases from V and 7 bases from J, the junction contained 9 bases not matched to a gene. Looked up from germline, CDR1 is MNHNS and CDR2 is SASEGT. The CDR3 runs to 15 residues. CDR3 loop: CASRETGQGSQPQHF. Here the CDR3 DNA reads TGTGCCAGCAGGGAAACGGGACAGGGGAGCCAGCCCCAGCATTTT.

This clone was observed once. The chain is built from TRBV19 and TRBJ1-5; 8 nucleotides line up with TRBD1. The CDR3 totals 15 residues. CDR1 and CDR2 (germline): LNHDA, SQIVND (reference sequence). The V gene end was trimmed by 5 bases and the J gene end by 2 bases; junction bases not matched to a gene: 5. The CDR3 nucleotides are TGTGCCAGTAGTGCACCGGGACAGGGCAATCAGCCCCAGCATTTT. Amino acid sequence: CASSAPGQGNQPQHF.

The CDR3 region is CASSPGVSSTDTQYF. The CDR3 DNA reads TGTGCCAGCAGCCCCGGGGTCTCGAGCACAGATACGCAGTATTTT. V is TRBV7-2 and J is TRBJ2-3, with D tentatively TRBD2 (5 bases). The CDR3 loop spans 15 amino acids. From germline, CDR1 is SGHTA and CDR2 FQGNSA. V was pared by 5 bases and J by 0 bases, with 12 bases between. Full variable domain (missing parts from reference TRBV7-2 and TRBJ2-3): GAGVSQSPSNKVTEKGKDVELRCDPISGHTALYWYRQSLGQGLEFLIYFQGNSAPDKSGLPSDRFSAERTGGSVSTLTIQRTQQEDSAVYLCASSPGVSSTDTQYFGPGTRLTVL.

The chain combines TRBV19 with TRBJ2-1, with D perhaps TRBD2 (7 bases). The CDR3 extends over 16 amino acids. CDR1 is LNHDA, CDR2 SQIVND, per germline (reference sequence). The V end lost 5 bases, the J end lost 7 bases, and 21 bases lay between the germline ends. The CDR3, as DNA: TGTGCCAGTAGTCTCCGCGGGGGCGGGGCCTTTAATGAGCAGTTCTTC. It translates to CASSLRGGGAFNEQFF.

The chain couples TRBV11-2 to TRBJ1-6, with 9 bases fitting TRBD1. CDR1 SGHAT and CDR2 FQNNGV come from the germline V gene. This CDR3 has 15 residues. The V segment lost 6 bases and the J segment 5 bases; nucleotides outside the gene matches: 5. The CDR3 loop is CASRHRDRDNSPLHF. The CDR3 nucleotides read TGTGCCAGCAGACACCGGGACAGGGATAATTCACCCCTCCACTTT.

This rearrangement joins TRBV28 to TRBJ2-4; D is perhaps TRBD1 or TRBD2 (6 bases each). Germline CDR1 MDHEN, CDR2 SYDVKM. CDR3 length: 15 residues. Trimming cost V 5 bases and J 5 bases, with 16 bases left between them. This CDR3 is CASSALSGGQNIQYF. The CDR3 DNA reads as TGTGCCAGCAGTGCCCTTAGTGGGGGGCAAAACATTCAGTACTTC.

The chain joins TRBV5-1 to TRBJ1-1, with 8 bases matching TRBD1. Germline values: CDR1 SGHRS, CDR2 YFSETQ. With V trimmed by 5 bases and J by 6 bases, 6 bases remained unmatched. CDR3 length: 13 residues. The chain's CDR3 is CASRVQGAAEAFF. The CDR3 nucleotides read TGCGCCAGCAGGGTCCAGGGGGCTGCTGAAGCTTTCTTT.

The V call is TRBV5-1, the J call TRBJ2-1; D remains ambiguous. Per the germline V gene, CDR1 is SGHRS and CDR2 is YFSETQ. The CDR3 spans 13 residues. V was shortened by 7 bases and J by 4 bases, with 12 bases between the two germline ends. CDR3 DNA: TGCGCCAGCCGGCCGGACGGTTACAATGAGCAGTTCTTC. It encodes CASRPDGYNEQFF.

The gene calls are TRBV2 and TRBJ1-6, with 10 positions matching TRBD1. V trimming: 7 bases; J trimming: 7 bases; junction bases outside the gene matches: 4. The CDR3 sequence is 14 residues long. Germline V gene lookup returns CDR1 SNHLY and CDR2 FYNNEI. For the CDR3, the DNA is TGTGCCAGCACTGGACAGGGGGACAATTCACCCCTCCACTTT. Translating gives CASTGQGDNSPLHF.

The chain has TRBV11-2 and TRBJ1-2; D gene ambiguous. V lost 1 base and J lost 8, with 14 bases in between. The length of the CDR3 is 14 residues. Germline loops: CDR1 SGHAT, CDR2 FQNNGV. As DNA, the CDR3 is TGTGCCAGCAGCTTAGGGGAGGGAATGGGCGGCTACACCTTC. It codes for CASSLGEGMGGYTF.

This clone came up once. This sample also contains other DNA sequences that code for the same CDR3. The V gene is TRBV6-5, the J gene TRBJ1-5; D unclear. CDR1 and CDR2 (germline): MNHEY, SVGAGI. CDR3 size: 14 residues. The V end was cut by 6 bases, the J end by 0 bases, with 9 bases between. Written as DNA, the CDR3 is TGTGCCAGCAGCGACGGGCTTAGCAATCAGCCCCAGCATTTT. This translates into CASSDGLSNQPQHF.

CDR3 coding DNA: TGTGCCAGCAGTTCGGGACTAGCGGGAGTGGAGACCCAGTACTTC. It codes for CASSSGLAGVETQYF. The gene calls are TRBV6-5 and TRBJ2-5; 14 bases line up with TRBD2. V was clipped by 4 bases and J by 5 bases; unmatched bases: 3. Germline CDR1 MNHEY, CDR2 SVGAGI. CDR3 length: 15 residues.

V is TRBV5-1 and J is TRBJ2-3; 7 bases match TRBD2. The CDR3 covers 15 residues. The junction had 7 bases not matched to a gene; V was cut back by 4 bases and J by 2 bases. Germline-derived CDR1 and CDR2 are SGHRS and YFSETQ. Written as DNA, the CDR3 is TGCGCCAGCAGCCAAGGGCTAGCGGTCACAGATACGCAGTATTTT. This codes for CASSQGLAVTDTQYF.

The genes are TRBV30 and TRBJ1-3; 7 bases map to TRBD1. V trimming: 8 bases; J trimming: 3 bases; junction bases outside the gene matches: 10. The length of the CDR3 is 14 residues. CDR1 and CDR2 (germline): GTSNPN, SVGIG (reference sequence). The CDR3 region has the DNA TGTGCCGGATCCAGGGGGACACTTGGAAACACCATATATTTT. Encoded protein: CAGSRGTLGNTIYF.

The chain couples TRBV5-1 to TRBJ2-7; 12 bases match TRBD2. The CDR3 covers 17 residues. J lost 6 bases, V lost 3 bases, and 13 bases had no gene match. From germline, CDR1 is SGHRS and CDR2 YFSETQ. CDR3 nucleotides: TGCGCCAGCAGCTATACTCCTTTGACTAGCGGGAGTACCGAGCAGTACTTC. The encoded protein is CASSYTPLTSGSTEQYF.

This chain links TRBV28 with TRBJ2-7, with D unclear. The CDR3 is made up of 13 amino acids. Trimming stripped 4 bases from V and 0 bases from J, with 7 bases between. Germline assignment: CDR1 MDHEN and CDR2 SYDVKM. CDR3 in amino acids: CASSWISSYEQYF. The CDR3 DNA sequence: TGTGCCAGCAGTTGGATCTCCTCCTACGAGCAGTACTTC.